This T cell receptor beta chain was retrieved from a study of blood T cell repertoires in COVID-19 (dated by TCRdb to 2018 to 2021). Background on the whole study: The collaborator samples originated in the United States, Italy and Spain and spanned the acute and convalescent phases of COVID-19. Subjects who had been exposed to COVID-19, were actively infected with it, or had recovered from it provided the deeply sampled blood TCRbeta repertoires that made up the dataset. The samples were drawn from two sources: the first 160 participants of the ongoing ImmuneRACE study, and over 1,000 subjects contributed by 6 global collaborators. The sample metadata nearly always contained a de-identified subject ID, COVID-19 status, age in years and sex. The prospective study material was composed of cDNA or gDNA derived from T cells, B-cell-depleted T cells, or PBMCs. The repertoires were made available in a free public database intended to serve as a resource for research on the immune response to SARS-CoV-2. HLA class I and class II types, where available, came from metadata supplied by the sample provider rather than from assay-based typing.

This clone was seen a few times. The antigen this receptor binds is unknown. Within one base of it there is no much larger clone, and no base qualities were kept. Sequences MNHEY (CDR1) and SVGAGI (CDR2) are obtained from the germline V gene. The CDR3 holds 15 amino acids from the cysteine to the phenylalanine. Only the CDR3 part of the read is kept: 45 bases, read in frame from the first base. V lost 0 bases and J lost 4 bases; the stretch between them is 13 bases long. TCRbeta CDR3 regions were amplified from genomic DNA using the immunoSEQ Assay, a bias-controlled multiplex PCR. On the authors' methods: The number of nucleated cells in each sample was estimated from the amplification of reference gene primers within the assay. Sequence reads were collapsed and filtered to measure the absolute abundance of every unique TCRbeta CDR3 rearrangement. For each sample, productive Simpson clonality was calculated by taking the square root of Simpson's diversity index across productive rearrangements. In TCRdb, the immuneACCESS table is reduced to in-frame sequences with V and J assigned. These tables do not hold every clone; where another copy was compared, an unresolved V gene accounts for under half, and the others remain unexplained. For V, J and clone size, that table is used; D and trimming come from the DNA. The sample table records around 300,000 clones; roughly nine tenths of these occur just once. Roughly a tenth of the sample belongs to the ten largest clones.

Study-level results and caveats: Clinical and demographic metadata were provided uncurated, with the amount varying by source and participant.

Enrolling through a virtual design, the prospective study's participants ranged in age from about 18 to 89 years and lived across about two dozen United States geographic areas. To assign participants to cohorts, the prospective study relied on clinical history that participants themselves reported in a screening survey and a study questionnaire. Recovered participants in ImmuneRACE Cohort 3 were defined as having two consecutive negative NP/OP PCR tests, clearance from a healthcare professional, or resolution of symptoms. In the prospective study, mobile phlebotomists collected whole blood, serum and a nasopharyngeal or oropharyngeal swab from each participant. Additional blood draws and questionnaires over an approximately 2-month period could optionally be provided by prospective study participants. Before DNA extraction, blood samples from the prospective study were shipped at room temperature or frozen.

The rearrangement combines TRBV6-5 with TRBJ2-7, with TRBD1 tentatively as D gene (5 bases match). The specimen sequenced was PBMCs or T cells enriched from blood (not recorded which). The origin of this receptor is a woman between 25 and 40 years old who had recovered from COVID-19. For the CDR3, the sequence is CASSYSLGRPYEQYF. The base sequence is TGTGCCAGCAGTTACTCGTTGGGGCGCCCTTACGAGCAGTACTTC.